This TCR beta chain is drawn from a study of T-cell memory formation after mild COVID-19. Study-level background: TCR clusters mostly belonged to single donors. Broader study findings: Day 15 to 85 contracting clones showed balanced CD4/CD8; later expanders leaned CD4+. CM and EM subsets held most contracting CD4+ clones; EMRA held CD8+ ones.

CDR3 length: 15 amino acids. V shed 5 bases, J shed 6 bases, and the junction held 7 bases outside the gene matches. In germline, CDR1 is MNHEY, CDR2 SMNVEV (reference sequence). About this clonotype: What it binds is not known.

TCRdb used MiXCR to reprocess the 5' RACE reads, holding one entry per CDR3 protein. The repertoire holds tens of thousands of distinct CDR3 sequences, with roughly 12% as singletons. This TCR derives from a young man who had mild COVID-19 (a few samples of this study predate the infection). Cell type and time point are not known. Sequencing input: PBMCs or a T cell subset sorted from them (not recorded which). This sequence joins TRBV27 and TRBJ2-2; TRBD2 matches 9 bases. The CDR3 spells CASSSSGGGAGELFF. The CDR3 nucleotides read TGTGCCAGCAGTAGTAGCGGGGGCGGGGCCGGGGAGCTGTTTTTT.